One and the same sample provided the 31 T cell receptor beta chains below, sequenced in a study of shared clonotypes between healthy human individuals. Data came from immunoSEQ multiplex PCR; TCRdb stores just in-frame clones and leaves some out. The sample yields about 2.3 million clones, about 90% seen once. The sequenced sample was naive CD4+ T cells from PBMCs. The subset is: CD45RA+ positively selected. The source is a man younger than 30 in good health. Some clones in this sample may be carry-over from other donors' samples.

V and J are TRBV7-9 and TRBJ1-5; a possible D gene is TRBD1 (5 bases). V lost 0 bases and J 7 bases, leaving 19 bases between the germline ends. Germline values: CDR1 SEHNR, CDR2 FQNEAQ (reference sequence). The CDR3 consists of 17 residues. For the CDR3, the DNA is TGTGCCAGCAGCTTAGCTGCGCTTGGGGCTAGGGCGCAGCCCCAGCATTTT. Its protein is CASSLAALGARAQPQHF. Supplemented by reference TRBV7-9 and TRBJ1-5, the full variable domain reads DTGVSQNPRHKITKRGQNVTFRCDPISEHNRLYWYRQTLGQGPEFLTYFQNEAQLEKSRLLSDRFSAERPKGSFSTLEIQRTEQGDSAMYLCASSLAALGARAQPQHFGDGTRLSIL.

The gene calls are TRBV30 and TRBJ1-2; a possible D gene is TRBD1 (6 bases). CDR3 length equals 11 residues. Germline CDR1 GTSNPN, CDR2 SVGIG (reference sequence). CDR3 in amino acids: CGGHANYGYTF. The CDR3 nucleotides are TGTGGGGGGCATGCTAACTATGGCTACACCTTC.

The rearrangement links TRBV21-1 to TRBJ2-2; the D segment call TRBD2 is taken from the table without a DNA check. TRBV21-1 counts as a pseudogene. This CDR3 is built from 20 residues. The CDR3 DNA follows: TGTGCCAGCAGCAAAGGGGTCGCTAGCGGGAAGGTAGCGAACGGCAGGGAGCTGTTTTTT. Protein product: CASSKGVASGKVANGRELFF.

DNA for the CDR3: TGTGCCAGCAGCTTAGCGGGAGTCTCCTACAATGAGCAGTTCTTC. Translation gives CASSLAGVSYNEQFF. This rearrangement joins TRBV11-2 to TRBJ2-1; the D gene is possibly TRBD2 (6 bases). Germline CDR1 is SGHAT and CDR2 is FQNNGV. This CDR3 contains 15 residues. Trimming left V 1 base short and J 0 bases short, with 7 bases between.

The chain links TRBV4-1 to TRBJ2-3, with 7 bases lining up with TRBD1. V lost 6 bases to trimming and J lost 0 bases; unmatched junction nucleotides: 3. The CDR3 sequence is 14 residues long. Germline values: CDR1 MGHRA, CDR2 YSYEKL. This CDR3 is CASRRQGSTDTQYF. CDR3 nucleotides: TGCGCCAGCAGGAGACAGGGAAGCACAGATACGCAGTATTTT.

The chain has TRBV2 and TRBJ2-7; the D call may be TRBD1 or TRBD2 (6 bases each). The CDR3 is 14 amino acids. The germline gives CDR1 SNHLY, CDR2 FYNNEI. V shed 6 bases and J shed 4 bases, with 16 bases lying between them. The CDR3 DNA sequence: TGTGCCAGCAGACTGGGGGGCGCAAGATACGAGCAGTACTTC. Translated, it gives CASRLGGARYEQYF. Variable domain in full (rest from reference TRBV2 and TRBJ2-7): EPEVTQTPSHQVTQMGQEVILRCVPISNHLYFYWYRQILGQKVEFLVSFYNNEISEKSEIFDDQFSVERPDGSNFTLKIRSTKLEDSAMYFCASRLGGARYEQYFGPGTRLTVT.

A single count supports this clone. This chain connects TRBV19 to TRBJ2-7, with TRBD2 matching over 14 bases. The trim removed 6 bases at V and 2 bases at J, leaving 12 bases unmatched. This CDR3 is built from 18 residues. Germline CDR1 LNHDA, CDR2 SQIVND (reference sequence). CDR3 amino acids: CASSAGTSGSLSTYEQYF. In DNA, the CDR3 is TGTGCCAGTAGCGCCGGGACTAGCGGGAGTCTTTCGACCTACGAGCAGTACTTC. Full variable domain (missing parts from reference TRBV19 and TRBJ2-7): DGGITQSPKYLFRKEGQNVTLSCEQNLNHDAMYWYRQDPGQGLRLIYYSQIVNDFQKGDIAEGYSVSREKKESFPLTVTSAQKNPTAFYLCASSAGTSGSLSTYEQYFGPGTRLTVT.

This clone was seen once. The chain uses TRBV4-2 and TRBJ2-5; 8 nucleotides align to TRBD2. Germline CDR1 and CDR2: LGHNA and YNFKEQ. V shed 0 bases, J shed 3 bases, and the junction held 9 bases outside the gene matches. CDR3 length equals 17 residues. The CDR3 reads CASSQDGGLARKETQYF. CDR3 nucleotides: TGTGCCAGCAGCCAAGATGGCGGACTAGCCAGGAAAGAGACCCAGTACTTC.

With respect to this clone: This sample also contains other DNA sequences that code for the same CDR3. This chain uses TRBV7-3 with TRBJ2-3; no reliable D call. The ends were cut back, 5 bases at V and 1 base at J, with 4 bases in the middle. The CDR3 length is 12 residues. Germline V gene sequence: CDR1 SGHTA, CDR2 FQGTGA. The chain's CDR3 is CASSLGTDTQYF. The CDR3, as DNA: TGTGCCAGCAGCCTCGGCACAGATACGCAGTATTTT.

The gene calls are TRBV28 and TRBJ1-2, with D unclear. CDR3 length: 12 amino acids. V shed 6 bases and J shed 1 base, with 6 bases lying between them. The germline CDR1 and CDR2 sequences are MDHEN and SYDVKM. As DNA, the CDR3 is TGTGCCAGCAGGAGGGTTAACTATGGCTACACCTTC. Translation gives CASRRVNYGYTF.

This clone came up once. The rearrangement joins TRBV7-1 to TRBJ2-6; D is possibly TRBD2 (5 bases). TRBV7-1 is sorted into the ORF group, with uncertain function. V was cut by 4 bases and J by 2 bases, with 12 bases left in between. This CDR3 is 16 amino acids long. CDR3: CASSLVSGAGANVLTF. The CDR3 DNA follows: TGTGCCAGCAGCTTAGTCTCCGGGGCTGGGGCCAACGTCCTGACTTTC.

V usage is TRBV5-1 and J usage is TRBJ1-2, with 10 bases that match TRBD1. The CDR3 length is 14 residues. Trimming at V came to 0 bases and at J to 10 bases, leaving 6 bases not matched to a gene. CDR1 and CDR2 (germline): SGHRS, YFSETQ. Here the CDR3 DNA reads TGCGCCAGCAGCTTGGACGGGACAGGGGCTTCCTACACCTTC. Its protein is CASSLDGTGASYTF.

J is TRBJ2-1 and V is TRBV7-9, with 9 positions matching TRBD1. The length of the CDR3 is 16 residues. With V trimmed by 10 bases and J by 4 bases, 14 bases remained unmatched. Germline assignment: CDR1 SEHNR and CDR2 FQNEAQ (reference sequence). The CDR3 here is CATHLAPGQGYNEQFF. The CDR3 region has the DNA TGTGCCACCCACTTGGCGCCGGGACAGGGATACAATGAGCAGTTCTTC.

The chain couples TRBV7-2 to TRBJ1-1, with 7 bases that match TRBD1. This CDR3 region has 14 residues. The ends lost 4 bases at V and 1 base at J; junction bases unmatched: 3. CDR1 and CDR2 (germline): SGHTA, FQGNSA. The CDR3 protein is CASSWGQQNTEAFF. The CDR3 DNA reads TGTGCCAGCAGCTGGGGACAGCAGAACACTGAAGCTTTCTTT.

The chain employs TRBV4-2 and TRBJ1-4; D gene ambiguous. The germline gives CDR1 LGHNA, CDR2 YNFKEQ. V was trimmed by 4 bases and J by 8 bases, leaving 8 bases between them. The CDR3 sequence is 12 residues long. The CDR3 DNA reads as TGTGCCAGCAGCCGCGTCTACGAAAAACTGTTTTTT. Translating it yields CASSRVYEKLFF.

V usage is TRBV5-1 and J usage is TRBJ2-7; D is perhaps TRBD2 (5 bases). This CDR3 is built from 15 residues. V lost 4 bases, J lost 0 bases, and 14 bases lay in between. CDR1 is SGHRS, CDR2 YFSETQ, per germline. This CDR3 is CASSPGLLTSYEQYF. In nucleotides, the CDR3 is TGCGCCAGCAGCCCTGGACTCTTAACCTCCTACGAGCAGTACTTC.

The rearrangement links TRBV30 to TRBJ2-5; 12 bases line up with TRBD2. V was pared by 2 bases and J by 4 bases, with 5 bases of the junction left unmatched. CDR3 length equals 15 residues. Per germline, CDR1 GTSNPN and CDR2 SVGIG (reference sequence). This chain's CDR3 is CAWSKTSGSAETQYF. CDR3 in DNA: TGTGCCTGGAGTAAGACTAGCGGGAGTGCAGAGACCCAGTACTTC.

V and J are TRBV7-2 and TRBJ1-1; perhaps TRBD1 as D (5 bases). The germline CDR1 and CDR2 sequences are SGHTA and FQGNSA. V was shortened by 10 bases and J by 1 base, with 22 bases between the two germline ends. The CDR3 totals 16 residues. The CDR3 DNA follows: TGTGCCACCCGCCGAGTGGGACTCCTAAGGAACACTGAAGCTTTCTTT. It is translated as CATRRVGLLRNTEAFF.

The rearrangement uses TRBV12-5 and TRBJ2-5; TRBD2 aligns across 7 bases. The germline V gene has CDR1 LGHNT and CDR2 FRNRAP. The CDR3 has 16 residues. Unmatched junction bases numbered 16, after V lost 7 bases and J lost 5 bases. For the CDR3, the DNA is TGTGCTAGTGATTTTGTAGTGGGACGGCGGGGGGAGACCCAGTACTTC. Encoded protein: CASDFVVGRRGETQYF.

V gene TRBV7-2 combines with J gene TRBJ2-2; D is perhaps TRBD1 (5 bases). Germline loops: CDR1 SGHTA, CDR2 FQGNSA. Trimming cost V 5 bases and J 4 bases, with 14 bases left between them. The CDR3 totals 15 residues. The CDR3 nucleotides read TGTGCCAGCAGCCCCAGAGCAGGGTCCACCGGGGAGCTGTTTTTT. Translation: CASSPRAGSTGELFF.

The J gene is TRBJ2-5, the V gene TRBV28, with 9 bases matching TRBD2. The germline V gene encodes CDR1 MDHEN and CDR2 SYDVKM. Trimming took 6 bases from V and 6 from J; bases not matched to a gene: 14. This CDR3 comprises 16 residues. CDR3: CASRLGGGLASQTQYF. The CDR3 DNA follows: TGTGCCAGCAGATTGGGTGGGGGACTAGCCAGCCAGACCCAGTACTTC.

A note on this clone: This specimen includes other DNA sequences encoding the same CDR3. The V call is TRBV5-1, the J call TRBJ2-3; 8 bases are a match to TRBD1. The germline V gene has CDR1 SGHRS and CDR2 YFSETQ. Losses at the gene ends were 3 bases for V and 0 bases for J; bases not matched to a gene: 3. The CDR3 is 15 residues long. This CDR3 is CASSSRQGSTDTQYF. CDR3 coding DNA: TGCGCCAGCAGCTCACGACAGGGGAGCACAGATACGCAGTATTTT. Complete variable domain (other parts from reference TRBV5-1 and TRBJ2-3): KAGVTQTPRYLIKTRGQQVTLSCSPISGHRSVSWYQQTPGQGLQFLFEYFSETQRNKGNFPGRFSGRQFSNSRSEMNVSTLELGDSALYLCASSSRQGSTDTQYFGPGTRLTVL.

CDR3 loop: CASSPEKGVADTQYF. CDR3 sequence (DNA): TGTGCCAGCAGCCCAGAGAAGGGGGTGGCAGATACGCAGTATTTT. This chain uses TRBV5-6 with TRBJ2-3; D is possibly TRBD1 (6 bases). Per the germline V gene, CDR1 is SGHDT and CDR2 is YYEEEE. Trimming took off 4 bases at V and 4 bases at J, with 16 bases between the two ends. The length of the CDR3 is 15 residues.

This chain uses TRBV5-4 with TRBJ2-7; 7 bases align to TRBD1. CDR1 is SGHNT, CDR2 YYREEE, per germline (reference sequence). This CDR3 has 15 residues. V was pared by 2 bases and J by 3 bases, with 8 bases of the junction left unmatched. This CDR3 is CASSFPGQTYYEQYF. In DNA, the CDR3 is TGTGCCAGCAGCTTTCCGGGACAGACCTACTACGAGCAGTACTTC.

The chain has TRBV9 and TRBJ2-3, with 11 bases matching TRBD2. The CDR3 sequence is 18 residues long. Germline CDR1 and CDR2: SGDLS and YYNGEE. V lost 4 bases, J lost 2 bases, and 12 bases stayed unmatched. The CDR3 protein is CASSSTSGTRPSTDTQYF. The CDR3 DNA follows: TGTGCCAGCAGCTCGACTAGCGGGACGCGCCCCTCCACAGATACGCAGTATTTT.

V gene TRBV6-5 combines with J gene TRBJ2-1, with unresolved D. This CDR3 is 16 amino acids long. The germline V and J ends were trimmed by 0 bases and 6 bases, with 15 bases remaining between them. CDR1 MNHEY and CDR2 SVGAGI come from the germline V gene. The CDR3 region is CASSYSVRKGANEQFF. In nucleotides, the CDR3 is TGTGCCAGCAGTTACTCAGTAAGGAAGGGCGCCAATGAGCAGTTCTTC.

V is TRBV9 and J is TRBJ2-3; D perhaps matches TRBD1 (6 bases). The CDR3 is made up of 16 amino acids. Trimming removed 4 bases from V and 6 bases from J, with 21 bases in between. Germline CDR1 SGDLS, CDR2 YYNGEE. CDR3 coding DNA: TGTGCCAGCAGCCCTGTAGGGCAGGGGACCTCCGATACGCAGTATTTT. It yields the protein CASSPVGQGTSDTQYF.

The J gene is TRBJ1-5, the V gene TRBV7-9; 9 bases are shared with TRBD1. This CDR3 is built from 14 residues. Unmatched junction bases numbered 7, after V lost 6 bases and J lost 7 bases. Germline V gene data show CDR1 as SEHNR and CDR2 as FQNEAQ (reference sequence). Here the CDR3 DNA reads TGTGCCAGCAGTCGCGGGACAGGGTTCCAGCCCCAGCATTTT. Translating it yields CASSRGTGFQPQHF.

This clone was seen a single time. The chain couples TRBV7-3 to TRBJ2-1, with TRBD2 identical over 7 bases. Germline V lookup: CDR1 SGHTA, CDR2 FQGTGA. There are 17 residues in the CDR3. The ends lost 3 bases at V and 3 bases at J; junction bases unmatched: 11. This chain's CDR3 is CASSLRGASGYYNEQFF. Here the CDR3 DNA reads TGTGCCAGCAGCTTGCGAGGGGCTAGCGGTTACTACAATGAGCAGTTCTTC.

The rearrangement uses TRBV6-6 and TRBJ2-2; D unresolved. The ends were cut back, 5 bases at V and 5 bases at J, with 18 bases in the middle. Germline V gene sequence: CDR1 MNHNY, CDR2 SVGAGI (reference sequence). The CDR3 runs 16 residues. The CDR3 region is CASSPMGSRRTGELFF. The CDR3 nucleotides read TGTGCCAGCAGTCCGATGGGATCGCGAAGAACCGGGGAGCTGTTTTTT.

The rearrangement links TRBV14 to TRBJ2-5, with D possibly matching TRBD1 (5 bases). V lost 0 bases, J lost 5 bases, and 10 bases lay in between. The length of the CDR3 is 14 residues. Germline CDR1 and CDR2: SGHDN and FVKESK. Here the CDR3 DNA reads TGTGCCAGCAGCCAAGACAGGGTCAGGGAGACCCAGTACTTC. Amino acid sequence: CASSQDRVRETQYF. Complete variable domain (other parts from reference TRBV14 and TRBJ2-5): EAGVTQFPSHSVIEKGQTVTLRCDPISGHDNLYWYRRVMGKEIKFLLHFVKESKQDESGMPNNRFLAERTGGTYSTLKVQPAELEDSGVYFCASSQDRVRETQYFGPGTRLLVL.